The 8 T cell receptor beta chains below come from one sample, sequenced in a study of cytomegalovirus exposure and HLA in healthy donors. PCR employed 60 Vbeta and 13 Jbeta primers. Clones were read by immunoSEQ multiplex PCR, and TCRdb kept only the in-frame ones, dropping some. The profile shows 55,000 to 80,000 clones, 85% to 90% of them singletons. Sequencing was done on a sample of PBMCs. Receptor source: a female donor in good health and CMV-seronegative.

The rearrangement links TRBV5-1 to TRBJ2-3; 7 positions match TRBD1. V was pared by 2 bases and J by 2 bases, with 5 bases of the junction left unmatched. The V gene's germline CDR1 is SGHRS and CDR2 YFSETQ. The CDR3 consists of 15 residues. The CDR3, as DNA: TGCGCCAGCAGCTTCGTACAGGGGAACACAGATACGCAGTATTTT. It yields the protein CASSFVQGNTDTQYF.

J is TRBJ2-3 and V is TRBV7-3; D is perhaps TRBD1 (5 bases). CDR1 SGHTA and CDR2 FQGTGA come from the germline V gene. Trimming removed 5 bases from V and 0 bases from J, with 27 bases in between. CDR3 length: 20 amino acids. CDR3 in amino acids: CASSPQIRRQAPGSTDTQYF. The DNA for the CDR3 is TGTGCCAGCAGCCCCCAAATCCGGCGGCAGGCCCCAGGGAGCACAGATACGCAGTATTTT.

J is TRBJ2-7 and V is TRBV7-3; maybe TRBD2 (6 bases). The CDR3 has 15 residues. Trimming stripped 0 bases from V and 2 bases from J, with 11 bases between. Germline assignment: CDR1 SGHTA and CDR2 FQGTGA. This CDR3 reads CASSLTYGTPYEQYF. The CDR3 DNA sequence: TGTGCCAGCAGCTTAACGTATGGGACTCCCTACGAGCAGTACTTC.

The CDR3 DNA is TGTGCCAGCAGCGTCACATCCGGGACACCATACACCGGGGAGCTGTTTTTT. Translated: CASSVTSGTPYTGELFF. The chain employs TRBV5-6 and TRBJ2-2; D may be TRBD1 (6 bases). The CDR3 loop spans 17 amino acids. V was shortened by 4 bases and J by 3 bases, with 19 bases between the two germline ends. The germline CDR1 and CDR2 sequences are SGHDT and YYEEEE.

This clone was seen a single time. This chain connects TRBV19 to TRBJ2-1, with D possibly being TRBD1 (5 bases). From germline, CDR1 is LNHDA and CDR2 SQIVND (reference sequence). V was clipped by 4 bases and J by 3 bases, with 13 bases between them. There are 15 residues in the CDR3. CDR3 loop: CASSKDTPGYNEQFF. CDR3 coding DNA: TGTGCCAGTAGTAAGGACACCCCAGGCTACAATGAGCAGTTCTTC.

The genes are TRBV9 and TRBJ2-1, with 14 bases that match TRBD2. CDR3 length: 16 amino acids. With 4 bases clipped from V and 10 bases from J, the junction kept 10 bases outside the gene matches. Germline V gene sequence: CDR1 SGDLS, CDR2 YYNGEE. CDR3 nucleotide sequence: TGTGCCAGCAGCCTCGAGGGACTAGCGGGAGAGAGGGAGCAGTTCTTC. This sequence encodes CASSLEGLAGEREQFF. The whole variable domain, remainder taken from reference TRBV9 and TRBJ2-1, is DSGVTQTPKHLITATGQRVTLRCSPRSGDLSVYWYQQSLDQGLQFLIQYYNGEERAKGNILERFSAQQFPDLHSELNLSSLELGDSALYFCASSLEGLAGEREQFFGPGTRLTVL.

On this clone itself: At one end, the junction sequence differs from germline, possibly due to a read error. The chain joins TRBV6-6 to TRBJ2-6; D perhaps matches TRBD1 (5 bases). Germline V gene sequence: CDR1 MNHNY, CDR2 SVGAGI (reference sequence). CDR3 length equals 15 residues. CDR3 in amino acids: CASSPGVAGANGLTF. CDR3 DNA: TGTGCCAGCAGCCCTGGTGTAGCTGGGGCCAACGGCCTGACTTTC.

This clone is a singleton in its sample. The J gene is TRBJ1-2, the V gene TRBV29-1, with a possible D match to TRBD1 (6 bases). This CDR3 has 11 amino acids. CDR1 and CDR2 from the germline V gene are SQVTM and ANQGSEA. The CDR3 loop reads CRSDSNYGYTF. Here the CDR3 DNA reads TGCAGGTCGGACAGTAACTATGGCTACACCTTC. The whole variable domain, filled in from reference TRBV29-1 and TRBJ1-2, reads SAVISQKPSRDICQRGTSLTIQCQVDSQVTMMFWYRQQPGQSLTLIATANQGSEATYESGFVIDKFPISRPNLTFSTLTVSNMSPEDSSIYLCRSDSNYGYTFGSGTRLTVV.